The 19 T cell receptor beta chains below come from one sample, sequenced in a study of T cells in Graves' hyperthyroidism and ophthalmopathy. RNA transcripts gave rise to amplified TCR beta CDR3 regions. The HTBI primer set was used in a first-round RT-PCR of the TCR CDR3. TCRdb used MiXCR to reprocess the multiplex PCR reads, holding one entry per CDR3 protein. The table has roughly 380,000 distinct CDR3 sequences, 15% to 20% seen once. The sequencing sample was made of blood. The receptor source for this set is a woman between 35 and 50 years old with Graves' ophthalmopathy.

Ten or more counts support this clonotype. This chain connects TRBV11-2 to TRBJ2-2; the D call may be TRBD1 or TRBD2 (5 bases each). The V gene lost 6 bases and the J gene lost 6 bases, with 17 bases spanning the gap. This CDR3 region has 15 residues. From germline, CDR1 is SGHAT and CDR2 FQNNGV. Written as DNA, the CDR3 is TGTGCCAGCAGGATCGCAAGAGGGGCGGCCGGGGAGCTGTTTTTT. Its translation is CASRIARGAAGELFF.

This clonotype was counted ten times or more. The chain links TRBV7-2 to TRBJ1-5; tentatively, D is TRBD1 (6 bases). V lost 5 bases and J 2 bases, leaving 10 bases between the germline ends. Germline lookup yields CDR1 SGHTA and CDR2 FQGNSA. The CDR3 has 14 amino acids. CDR3 sequence: CASSPTGRNQPQHF. The CDR3, as DNA: TGTGCCAGCAGCCCGACAGGCCGCAATCAGCCCCAGCATTTT. The whole variable domain, filled in from reference TRBV7-2 and TRBJ1-5, reads GAGVSQSPSNKVTEKGKDVELRCDPISGHTALYWYRQSLGQGLEFLIYFQGNSAPDKSGLPSDRFSAERTGGSVSTLTIQRTQQEDSAVYLCASSPTGRNQPQHFGDGTRLSIL.

This clonotype appeared many times. This chain connects TRBV5-1 to TRBJ2-2; 8 nucleotides line up with TRBD2. With 4 bases clipped from V and 6 bases from J, the junction kept 5 bases outside the gene matches. There are 14 residues in the CDR3. Germline V gene lookup returns CDR1 SGHRS and CDR2 YFSETQ. CDR3 amino acids: CASSIGTRSGELFF. The CDR3 DNA reads TGCGCCAGCAGCATAGGGACTAGATCCGGGGAGCTGTTTTTT.

This clonotype was detected ten times or more. The chain carries TRBV4-1 and TRBJ1-1, with a weak D call TRBD1 (6 bases). CDR3 length: 22 amino acids. V gave up 0 bases and J gave up 0 bases, with 29 bases separating them. Germline assignment: CDR1 MGHRA and CDR2 YSYEKL. The CDR3 bases are TGCGCCAGCAGCCAAGATCTGGGACTCAAAGACAGGCAACTGTTCATGAACACTGAAGCTTTCTTT. Amino acids: CASSQDLGLKDRQLFMNTEAFF.

This clonotype was seen ten or more times. The rearrangement links TRBV2 to TRBJ2-2, with D maybe TRBD1 (6 bases). Germline lookup yields CDR1 SNHLY and CDR2 FYNNEI. The CDR3 runs 14 residues. Trimming removed 6 bases from V and 5 bases from J, with 13 bases in between. Written as DNA, the CDR3 is TGTGCCAGCAGAATATTGGGGGCTACCGGGGAGCTGTTTTTT. This sequence encodes CASRILGATGELFF.

This clonotype was recorded at least ten times. Here the CDR3 reads CASSFRSAGGQEQYF. The CDR3 nucleotides read TGTGCCAGCAGTTTCCGCTCGGCGGGAGGGCAGGAGCAGTACTTC. The chain joins TRBV6-2 or TRBV6-3 to TRBJ2-7; 9 bases match TRBD2. CDR3 length: 15 amino acids. Trimming took 4 bases from V and 7 from J; bases not matched to a gene: 11. In germline, CDR1 is MNHEY, CDR2 SVGEGT.

This clonotype was observed many times. The rearrangement uses TRBV11-2 and TRBJ2-7, with D uncertain. The CDR3 runs to 15 residues. Germline V gene lookup returns CDR1 SGHAT and CDR2 FQNNGV. Trimming removed 5 bases at V and 6 bases at J, with 20 bases between. Here the CDR3 DNA reads TGTGCCAGCAGCACCCAACCGGTAGACACGGTCGAGCAGTACTTC. It translates to CASSTQPVDTVEQYF.

Of note for this clonotype: One end of the junction fails to match germline, which may point to a read error. V usage is TRBV11-2 and J usage is TRBJ2-5; TRBD1 matches 8 bases. Germline CDR1 SGHAT, CDR2 FQNNGV. CDR3 length equals 20 residues. The CDR3 region is CASSLVGGLRDRNSQETPYF. The CDR3 region has the DNA TGTGCCAGCAGCTTAGTAGGGGGCTTGCGGGACAGGAATAGCCAAGAGACCCCGTACTTC.

This clonotype was picked up many times. This sequence joins TRBV6-5 and TRBJ1-5; the D is unclear. The germline CDR1 and CDR2 sequences are MNHEY and SVGAGI. CDR3 length: 14 residues. V lost 0 bases and J 5 bases, leaving 8 bases between the germline ends. CDR3: CASSYSDSYQPQHF. The CDR3 nucleotides are TGTGCCAGCAGTTACTCGGACTCGTATCAGCCCCAGCATTTT.

This clonotype was seen a handful of times. This chain joins TRBV20-1 and TRBJ2-2; TRBD1 matches 8 bases. The CDR3 is made up of 14 amino acids. Germline V CDR1 and CDR2: DFQATT, SNEGSKA (reference sequence). CDR3 DNA: TGCAGCGCCGAGCCAGGGGGCGAGGGCGGGGAGCTGTTTTTT. It yields the protein CSAEPGGEGGELFF.

This clonotype was observed many times. The chain uses TRBV6-5 and TRBJ2-2; no clear D gene. Germline CDR1 and CDR2: MNHEY and SVGAGI. The CDR3 is made up of 16 amino acids. Deletions cut 2 bases from V and 4 bases from J, with 14 bases between. As DNA, the CDR3 is TGTGCCAGCAGTTACAGGCCGCCCCCGGGCACCGGGGAGCTGTTTTTT. As protein: CASSYRPPPGTGELFF.

This clonotype was recorded many times. This chain joins TRBV28 and TRBJ1-5; TRBD1 is a possible D gene (5 bases). The length of the CDR3 is 16 residues. Germline V gene data show CDR1 as MDHEN and CDR2 as SYDVKM. V was shortened by 2 bases and J by 3 bases, with 14 bases between the two germline ends. The CDR3 DNA reads TGTGCCAGCAGTTTAACCCTGACAGCCTTCAATCAGCCCCAGCATTTT. Translating it yields CASSLTLTAFNQPQHF.

This clonotype has at least ten counts. The chain carries TRBV28 and TRBJ2-2; TRBD2 agrees at 11 bases. The CDR3 covers 16 residues. Germline V CDR1 and CDR2: MDHEN, SYDVKM. J was trimmed by 4 bases and V by 6 bases; bases with no gene match: 7. The CDR3 region has the DNA TGTGCCAGCAGAAGCGGTCTAGCGGGAGGCACCGGGGAGCTGTTTTTT. Protein sequence: CASRSGLAGGTGELFF.

This clonotype occurred many times. The chain recombines TRBV6-5 with TRBJ2-7; no clear D gene. The CDR3 is 13 amino acids. With 0 bases removed from V and 7 bases from J, the gap between germline ends came to 10 bases. CDR1 is MNHEY, CDR2 SVGAGI, per germline. The CDR3: CASSYSRTAEQYF. The CDR3 DNA is TGTGCCAGCAGTTACTCTCGGACGGCTGAGCAGTACTTC.

This clonotype was counted ten times or more. This chain connects TRBV24-1 to TRBJ2-2, with 11 bases identical to TRBD1. Trimming removed 7 bases from V and 3 bases from J; junction bases left unmatched: 9. Per germline, CDR1 KGHDR and CDR2 SFDVKD. This CDR3 comprises 17 residues. CDR3 sequence reads: CATRRTGTGGDTGELFF. The DNA for the CDR3 is TGTGCCACCAGGAGAACCGGGACAGGGGGAGACACCGGGGAGCTGTTTTTT.

This clonotype occurred many times. The chain carries TRBV2 and TRBJ2-7; 8 nucleotides line up with TRBD1. The V and J ends lost 7 bases and 3 bases, in that order; junction bases with no gene match: 11. CDR1 and CDR2 (germline): SNHLY, FYNNEI. This CDR3 is 15 amino acids long. In DNA, the CDR3 is TGTGCCAGCAAGAAAGATCAGGGACAGGACTACGAGCAGTACTTC. This translates into CASKKDQGQDYEQYF. The whole variable domain, remainder taken from reference TRBV2 and TRBJ2-7, is EPEVTQTPSHQVTQMGQEVILRCVPISNHLYFYWYRQILGQKVEFLVSFYNNEISEKSEIFDDQFSVERPDGSNFTLKIRSTKLEDSAMYFCASKKDQGQDYEQYFGPGTRLTVT.

This clonotype was recorded at least ten times. The chain links TRBV2 to TRBJ2-5; D remains ambiguous. CDR1 and CDR2 from the germline V gene are SNHLY and FYNNEI. V dropped 10 bases and J dropped 3 bases, with 9 bases sitting between them. The CDR3 consists of 11 residues. In nucleotides, the CDR3 is TGTGCCACCAATACTAAAGAGACCCAGTACTTC. It is translated as CATNTKETQYF.

This clonotype was seen more than once but under ten times. The chain is built from TRBV5-1 and TRBJ2-1; D is ambiguous. The CDR3 is made up of 12 amino acids. From germline, CDR1 is SGHRS and CDR2 YFSETQ. Deletions cut 2 bases from V and 5 bases from J, with 5 bases between. The CDR3 nucleotides are TGCGCCAGCAGCTTAACACACAATGAGCAGTTCTTC. Translating gives CASSLTHNEQFF.

This clonotype was detected ten times or more. J is TRBJ2-7 and V is TRBV20-1; D might be TRBD1 (5 bases). The V and J ends lost 2 bases and 0 bases respectively, with 11 bases between them. Germline lookup yields CDR1 DFQATT and CDR2 SNEGSKA (reference sequence). The CDR3 runs 14 residues. The CDR3 protein is CSARLHRSSYEQYF. CDR3 coding DNA: TGCAGTGCTAGACTTCACAGGAGCTCCTACGAGCAGTACTTC.